These T cell receptor beta chains were read from a single sample in a study of early T cells in non-severe SARS-CoV-2 infection. MiXCR, applied by TCRdb to the 5' RACE reads, yields one record per CDR3 protein. The sample lists under 70,000 distinct CDR3 sequences, approximately 10% occurring once. Material for sequencing was whole blood. Receptors were obtained from an adult who was a healthcare worker with PCR-confirmed SARS-CoV-2 infection or an uninfected control (not recorded which). CDR3s include the opening cysteine and the closing phenylalanine or tryptophan. Each record gives: D gene, J gene, V gene, CDR3 protein. D genes are given only for firm matches.

>TRBD2|TRBJ2-3|TRBV6-1
CASSEASGGAATQYF
>TRBD1|TRBJ2-7|TRBV12-3/TRBV12-4
CASSPDRGWTRQYF
>-|TRBJ2-2|TRBV9
CASRRGDFPGTGELFF
>-|TRBJ1-2|TRBV14
CASSSDYGYTF
>-|TRBJ2-7|TRBV20-1
CSAREAGTISYEQYF
>-|TRBJ1-3|TRBV6-6
CASSYSVSSGNTIYF
>TRBD2|TRBJ2-3|TRBV4-2
CASSQDLVQRGGSDTQYF
>TRBD2|TRBJ2-1|TRBV7-9
CASSKGLADNEQFF
>-|TRBJ1-4|TRBV6-5
CASRGEKLFF
>-|TRBJ1-2|TRBV7-9
CASSLALAYGYTF
>TRBD1|TRBJ2-3|TRBV27
CASSLWGQGVFTDTQYF
>-|TRBJ2-1|TRBV9
CASSLTTRGSYNEQFF
>-|TRBJ2-7|TRBV7-9
CASSPYDGTPDGFEQYF
>TRBD2|TRBJ2-7|TRBV4-2
CASSHSAGGPYEQYF
>TRBD2|TRBJ2-5|TRBV20-1
CSARDPLAASPQETQYF
>-|TRBJ1-2|TRBV30
CAWSEGTTTLNYGYTF
>-|TRBJ2-1|TRBV9
CASSVGSEREQFF
>-|TRBJ2-2|TRBV6-6
CASRKGGGPLLTGELFF
>-|TRBJ2-4|TRBV2
CASSGTIGIQYF
>-|TRBJ2-7|TRBV6-5
CASRPPGAYEQYF
>-|TRBJ2-1|TRBV19
CASSRPRVYNEQFF
>-|TRBJ2-7|TRBV12-3/TRBV12-4
CASSSRGRGRTYEQYF
>-|TRBJ2-1|TRBV29-1
CSVDSRSEQFF
>TRBD1|TRBJ2-7|TRBV20-1
CSARVLRQGALYEQYF
>-|TRBJ2-4|TRBV7-2
CASSLTHAQSKNIQYF
>TRBD1|TRBJ2-7|TRBV3-1
CASSPGQSPRDRGLEQYF
>TRBD1|TRBJ2-7|TRBV3-1
CASSQVEGARNEQYF
>-|TRBJ2-7|TRBV7-9
CASSFGSSVSYEQYF
>-|TRBJ2-7|TRBV6-1
CASSSSRHEQYF
>-|TRBJ2-7|TRBV20-1
CSAAPASSYEQYF
>-|TRBJ2-2|TRBV6-2/TRBV6-3
CASSYWGRELFF
>TRBD2|TRBJ2-1|TRBV6-2/TRBV6-3
CASSYKAGGPHNEQFF
>TRBD2|TRBJ2-3|TRBV14
CASSHQRGSTDTQYF
>TRBD2|TRBJ2-5|TRBV14
CASSYGLAGGGETQYF
>TRBD1|TRBJ2-2|TRBV5-1
CASSAQGAGTGELFF
>TRBD2|TRBJ2-1|TRBV11-2
CASSLTGGAYNEQFF
>-|TRBJ1-5|TRBV18
CASSPGRDQPQHF
>-|TRBJ1-1|TRBV18
CASSPPGERNTEAFF
>-|TRBJ2-7|TRBV11-2
CASSQEVRPSHEQYF
>-|TRBJ2-3|TRBV28
CASSFILAGSYTDTQYF
>-|TRBJ1-3|TRBV7-6
CASSATGRSGNTIYF
>-|TRBJ2-6|TRBV7-9
CASSFRASGANVLTF
>-|TRBJ1-1|TRBV15
CATSRRGKTEAFF
>-|TRBJ1-2|TRBV2
CASSDSNYGYTF
>TRBD1|TRBJ2-7|TRBV10-3
CAIGQGVYEQYF
>-|TRBJ1-1|TRBV18
CASAELPSNTEAFF
>TRBD2|TRBJ2-3|TRBV10-3
CAIRRTASPGLAPDTQYF